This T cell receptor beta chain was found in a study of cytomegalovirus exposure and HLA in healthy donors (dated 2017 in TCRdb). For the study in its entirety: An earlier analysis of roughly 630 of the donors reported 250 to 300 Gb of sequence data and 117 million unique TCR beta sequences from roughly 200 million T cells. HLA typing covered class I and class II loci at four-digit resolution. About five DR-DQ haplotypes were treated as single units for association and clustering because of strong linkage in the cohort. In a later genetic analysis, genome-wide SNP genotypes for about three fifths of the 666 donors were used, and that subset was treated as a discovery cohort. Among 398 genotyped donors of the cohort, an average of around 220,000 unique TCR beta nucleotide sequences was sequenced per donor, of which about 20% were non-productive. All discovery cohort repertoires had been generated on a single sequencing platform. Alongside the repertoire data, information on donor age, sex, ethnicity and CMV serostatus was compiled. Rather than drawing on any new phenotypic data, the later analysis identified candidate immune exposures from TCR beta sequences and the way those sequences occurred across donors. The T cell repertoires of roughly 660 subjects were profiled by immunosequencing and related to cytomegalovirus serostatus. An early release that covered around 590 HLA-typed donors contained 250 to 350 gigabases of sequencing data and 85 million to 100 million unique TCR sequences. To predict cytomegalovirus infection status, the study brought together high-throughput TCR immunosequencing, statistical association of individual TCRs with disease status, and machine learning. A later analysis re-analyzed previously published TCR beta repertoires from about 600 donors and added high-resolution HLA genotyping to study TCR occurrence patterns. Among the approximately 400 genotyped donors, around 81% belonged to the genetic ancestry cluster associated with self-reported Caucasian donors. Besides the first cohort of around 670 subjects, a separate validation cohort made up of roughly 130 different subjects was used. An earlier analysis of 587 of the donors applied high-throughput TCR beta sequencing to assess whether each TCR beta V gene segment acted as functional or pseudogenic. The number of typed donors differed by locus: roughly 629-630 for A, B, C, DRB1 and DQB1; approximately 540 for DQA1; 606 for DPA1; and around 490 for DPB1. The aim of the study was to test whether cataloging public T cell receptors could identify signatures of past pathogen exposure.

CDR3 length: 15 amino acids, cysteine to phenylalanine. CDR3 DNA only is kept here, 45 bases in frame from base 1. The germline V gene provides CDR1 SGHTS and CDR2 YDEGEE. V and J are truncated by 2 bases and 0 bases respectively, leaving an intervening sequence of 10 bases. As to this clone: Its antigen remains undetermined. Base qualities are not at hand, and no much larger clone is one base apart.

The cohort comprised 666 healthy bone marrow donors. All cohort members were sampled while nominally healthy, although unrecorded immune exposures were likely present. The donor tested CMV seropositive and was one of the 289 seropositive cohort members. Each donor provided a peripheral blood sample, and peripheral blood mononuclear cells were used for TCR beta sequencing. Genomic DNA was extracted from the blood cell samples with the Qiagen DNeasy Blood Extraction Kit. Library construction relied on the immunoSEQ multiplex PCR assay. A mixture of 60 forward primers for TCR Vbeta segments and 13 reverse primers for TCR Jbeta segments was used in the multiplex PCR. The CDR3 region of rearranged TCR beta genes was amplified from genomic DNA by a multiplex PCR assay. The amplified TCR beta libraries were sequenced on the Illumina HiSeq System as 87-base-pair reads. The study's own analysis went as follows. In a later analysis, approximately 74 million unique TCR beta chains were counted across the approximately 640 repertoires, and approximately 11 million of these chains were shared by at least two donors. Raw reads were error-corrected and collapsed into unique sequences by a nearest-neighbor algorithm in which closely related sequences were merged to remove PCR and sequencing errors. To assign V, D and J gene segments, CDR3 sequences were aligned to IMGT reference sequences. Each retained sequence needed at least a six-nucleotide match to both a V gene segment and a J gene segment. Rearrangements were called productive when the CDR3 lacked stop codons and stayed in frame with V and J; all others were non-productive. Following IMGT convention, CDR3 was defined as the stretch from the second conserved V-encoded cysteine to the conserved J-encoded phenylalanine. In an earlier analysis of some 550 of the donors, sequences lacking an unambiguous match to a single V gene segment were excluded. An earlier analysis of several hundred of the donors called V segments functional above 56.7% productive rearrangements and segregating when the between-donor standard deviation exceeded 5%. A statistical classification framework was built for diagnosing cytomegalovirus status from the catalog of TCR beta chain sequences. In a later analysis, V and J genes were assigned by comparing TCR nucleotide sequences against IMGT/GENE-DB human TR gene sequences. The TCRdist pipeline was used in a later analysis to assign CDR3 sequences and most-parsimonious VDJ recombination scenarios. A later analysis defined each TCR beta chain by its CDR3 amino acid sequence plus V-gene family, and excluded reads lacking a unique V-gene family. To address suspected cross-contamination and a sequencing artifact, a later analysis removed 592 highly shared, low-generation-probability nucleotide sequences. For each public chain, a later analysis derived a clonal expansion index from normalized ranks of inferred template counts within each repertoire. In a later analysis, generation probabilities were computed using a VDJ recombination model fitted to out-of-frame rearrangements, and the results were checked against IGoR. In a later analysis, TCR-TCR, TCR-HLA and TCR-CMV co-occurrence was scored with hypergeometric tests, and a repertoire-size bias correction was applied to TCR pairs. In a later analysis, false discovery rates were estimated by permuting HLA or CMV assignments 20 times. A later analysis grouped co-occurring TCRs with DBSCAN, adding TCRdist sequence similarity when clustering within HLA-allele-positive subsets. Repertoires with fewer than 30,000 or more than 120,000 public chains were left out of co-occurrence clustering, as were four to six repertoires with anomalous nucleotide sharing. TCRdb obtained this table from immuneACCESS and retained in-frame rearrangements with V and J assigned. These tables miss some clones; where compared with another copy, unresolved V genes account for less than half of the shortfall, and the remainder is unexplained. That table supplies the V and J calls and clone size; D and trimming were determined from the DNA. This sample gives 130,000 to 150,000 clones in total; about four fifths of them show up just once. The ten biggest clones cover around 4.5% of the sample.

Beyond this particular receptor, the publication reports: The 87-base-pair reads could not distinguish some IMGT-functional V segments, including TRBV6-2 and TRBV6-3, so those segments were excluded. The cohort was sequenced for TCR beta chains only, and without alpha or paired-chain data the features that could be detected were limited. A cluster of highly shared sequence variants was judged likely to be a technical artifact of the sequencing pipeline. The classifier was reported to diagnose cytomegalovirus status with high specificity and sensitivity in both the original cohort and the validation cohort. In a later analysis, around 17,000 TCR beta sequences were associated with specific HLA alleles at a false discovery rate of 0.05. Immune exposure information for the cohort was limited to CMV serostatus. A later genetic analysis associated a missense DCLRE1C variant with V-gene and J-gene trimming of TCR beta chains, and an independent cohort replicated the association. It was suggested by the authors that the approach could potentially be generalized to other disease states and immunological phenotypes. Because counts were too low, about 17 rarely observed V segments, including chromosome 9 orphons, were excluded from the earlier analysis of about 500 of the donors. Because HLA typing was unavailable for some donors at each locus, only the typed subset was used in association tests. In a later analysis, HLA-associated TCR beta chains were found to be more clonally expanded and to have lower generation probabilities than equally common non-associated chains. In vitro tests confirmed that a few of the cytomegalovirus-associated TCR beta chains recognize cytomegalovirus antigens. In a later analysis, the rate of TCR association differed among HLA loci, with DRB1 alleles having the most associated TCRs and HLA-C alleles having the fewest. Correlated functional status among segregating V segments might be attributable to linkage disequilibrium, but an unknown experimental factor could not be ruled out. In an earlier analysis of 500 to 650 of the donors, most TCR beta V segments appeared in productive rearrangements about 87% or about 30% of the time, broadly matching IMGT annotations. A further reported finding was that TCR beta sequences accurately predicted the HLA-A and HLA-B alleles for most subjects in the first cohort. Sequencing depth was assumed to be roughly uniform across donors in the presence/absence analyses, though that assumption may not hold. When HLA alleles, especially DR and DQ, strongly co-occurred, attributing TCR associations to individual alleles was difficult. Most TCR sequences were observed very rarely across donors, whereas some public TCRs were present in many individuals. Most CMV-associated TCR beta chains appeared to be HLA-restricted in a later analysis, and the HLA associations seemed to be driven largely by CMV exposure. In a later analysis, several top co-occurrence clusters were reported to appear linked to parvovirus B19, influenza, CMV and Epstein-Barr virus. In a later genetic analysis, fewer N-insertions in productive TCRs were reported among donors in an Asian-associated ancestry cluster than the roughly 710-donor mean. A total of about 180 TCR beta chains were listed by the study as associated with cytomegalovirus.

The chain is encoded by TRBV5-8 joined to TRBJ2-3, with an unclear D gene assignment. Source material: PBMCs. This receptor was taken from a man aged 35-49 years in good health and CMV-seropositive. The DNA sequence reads TGTGCCAGCAGCTTAGCCTACTCTAGCACAGATACGCAGTATTTT. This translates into CASSLAYSSTDTQYF.